This T cell receptor (beta chain) was captured by sequencing in a study of blood T cell repertoires in COVID-19. Study-level information: T cells, B-cell-depleted T cells, or PBMCs supplied cDNA or gDNA.

Assay: immunoSEQ multiplex PCR; the TCRdb copy retains only in-frame clones and omits some. The table lists some 42,000 clones, over 60% of them singletons. This clone was seen once. Trimming took 3 bases from V and 3 from J, leaving 12 bases between them. The length of the CDR3 is 14 residues. Germline values: CDR1 LGHDT, CDR2 YNNKEL (reference sequence). The clonotype comes from a woman in her 70s with acute or convalescent COVID-19. Specimen: peripheral blood. This sequence joins TRBV3-1 (or the pseudogene TRBV3-2) and TRBJ2-7; D is unclear. CDR3 protein: CASSHHGPSYEQYF. CDR3 DNA sequence: TGTGCCAGCAGCCACCACGGTCCGAGCTACGAGCAGTACTTC.